This T cell receptor (beta chain) was found in a study of T-cell reconstitution after alpha-beta-depleted transplantation in children. This CDR3 comprises 16 residues. The junction had 4 bases not matched to a gene; V was cut back by 6 bases and J by 1 base. There are a few counts of this clonotype. As it was prepared, the TCRbeta library received unique molecular identifiers. TCRdb processed the PCR reads anew with MiXCR; each CDR3 protein has one entry. The profile shows over 150,000 distinct CDR3 sequences, roughly 6.6% of them singletons. The sequence was obtained from a boy aged 2 to 10 with acute lymphoblastic leukemia, due to receive a stem cell transplant. Material: PBMCs, obtained before TCRalphabeta/CD19-depleted stem cell transplant. This chain uses TRBV12-3 or TRBV12-4 with TRBJ2-3; 13 bases match TRBD2. In DNA, the CDR3 is TGTGCCAGCAGCGATGGGACTAGCGGGGGCACAGATACGCAGTATTTT. Its protein product is CASSDGTSGGTDTQYF.